The entry below gives a single T cell receptor beta chain sequence along with its context. What it binds is unknown. The data are from a study of siplizumab effects on memory and regulatory T cells. Study findings and constraints: The alloresponse seemed to draw substantially on naive T cells, which appeared more diverse than memory cells.

There are 12 residues in the CDR3. Per germline, CDR1 SGHRS and CDR2 YFSETQ. Trimming left V 5 bases short and J 5 bases short, with 10 bases between. Only in-frame clones appear in the TCRdb table, and some are missing; sequencing was by immunoSEQ multiplex PCR. Of fewer than 85,000 clones detected, roughly 86% appear once; the ten largest clones hold 1.5%. What was sequenced was Tregs sorted from blood. The receptor was isolated from a human donor in good health. V and J are TRBV5-1 and TRBJ1-1; maybe TRBD1 (6 bases). The CDR3 DNA is TGCGCCAGCAGTCCAGGGGCAACTGAAGCTTTCTTT. Protein sequence: CASSPGATEAFF. The variable domain in full, completed from reference TRBV5-1 and TRBJ1-1, reads KAGVTQTPRYLIKTRGQQVTLSCSPISGHRSVSWYQQTPGQGLQFLFEYFSETQRNKGNFPGRFSGRQFSNSRSEMNVSTLELGDSALYLCASSPGATEAFFGQGTRLTVV.